This T cell receptor (beta chain) came from a study of neurological immune-mediated disorders. The study, taken as a whole, reports: In HTLV-1-associated myelopathy, TCR clonal expansion was greatest, whereas multiple sclerosis had the least, falling below healthy controls. None of the CDR3 amino acid sequences of expanded clones were shared across subjects, and this suggested private repertoires in all groups.

As for time point: longitudinal time-point 1 (baseline). Of note for this clonotype: Its target is unknown.

The authors made cDNA by 5'RACE with 10-nucleotide random UMIs. Every sequencing run produced over 170 million TCR-beta sequences that came from 15-18 subjects. TCRdb itself ran the 5' RACE reads through MiXCR, one entry per CDR3 protein. Of some 54,000 distinct CDR3 sequences in the sample, about 10% were seen once. Sequencing was carried out using PBMCs. This TCR was recovered from a male donor with HTLV-1-associated myelopathy (HAM/TSP).

Written as DNA, the CDR3 is TGCAGTACTGGGACAGGGACCATCGAGCAGTACTTC. It yields the protein CSTGTGTIEQYF. The chain combines TRBV20-1 with TRBJ2-7; 9 nucleotides line up with TRBD1. With 8 bases clipped from V and 6 bases from J, the junction kept 8 bases outside the gene matches. Germline V gene data show CDR1 as DFQATT and CDR2 as SNEGSKA (reference sequence). The CDR3 contains 12 residues.